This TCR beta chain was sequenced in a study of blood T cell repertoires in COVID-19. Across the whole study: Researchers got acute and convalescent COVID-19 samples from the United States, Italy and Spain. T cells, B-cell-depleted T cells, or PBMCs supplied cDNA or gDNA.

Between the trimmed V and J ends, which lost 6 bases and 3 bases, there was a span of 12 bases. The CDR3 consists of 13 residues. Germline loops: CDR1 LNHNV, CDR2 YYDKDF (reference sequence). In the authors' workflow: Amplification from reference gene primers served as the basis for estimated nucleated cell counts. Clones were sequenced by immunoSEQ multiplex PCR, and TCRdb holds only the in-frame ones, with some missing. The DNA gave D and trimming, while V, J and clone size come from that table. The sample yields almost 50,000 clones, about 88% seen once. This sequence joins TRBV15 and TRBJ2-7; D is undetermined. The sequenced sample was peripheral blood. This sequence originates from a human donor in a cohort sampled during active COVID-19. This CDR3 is CATRAGSLYEQYF. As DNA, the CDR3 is TGTGCCACCAGGGCAGGCTCCCTCTACGAGCAGTACTTC.